A single sample is the source of the 24 T cell receptor beta chains below, sequenced in a study of Graves' ophthalmopathy and Graves' hyperthyroidism. The sequenced template was RNA, covering the TCR beta CDR3 region. Second-round multiplex PCR followed a first-round RT-PCR using HTBI primers. TCRdb itself ran the multiplex PCR reads through MiXCR, one entry per CDR3 protein. The sample has around 1.1 million distinct CDR3 sequences; 35% to 45% are singletons. Sequencing used peripheral blood or thyroid tissue (not recorded which). These receptors came from an adult man with Graves' hyperthyroidism.

Concerning this clonotype: At one of its ends the junction is not consistent with the germline gene, which may arise from a read error. V and J are TRBV10-2 and TRBJ2-7, with D tentatively TRBD2 (6 bases). Germline V gene sequence: CDR1 WSHSY, CDR2 SAAADI. The CDR3 consists of 14 residues. Written as DNA, the CDR3 is TGTGCCAGCACCTCTACTCCGGGGACTGGGGAGCTGTACTTC. Amino acids: CASTSTPGTGELYF.

The table lists this clonotype with many counts. The rearrangement joins TRBV24-1 to TRBJ1-6; 7 bases map to TRBD1. V was pared by 5 bases and J by 10 bases, with 7 bases of the junction left unmatched. CDR1 and CDR2 from the germline V gene are KGHDR and SFDVKD. The CDR3 is made up of 14 amino acids. The CDR3 nucleotides are TGTGCCACCAGTGTGAGGACAGGCGGCTCACCCCTCCACTTT. Its protein product is CATSVRTGGSPLHF.

The rearrangement links TRBV5-1 to TRBJ2-1; TRBD2 might be the D (5 bases). The CDR3 has 13 residues. Germline V gives CDR1 SGHRS, CDR2 YFSETQ. The V gene lost 4 bases and the J gene lost 10 bases, with 15 bases spanning the gap. The CDR3 reads CASSPIGGNEQFF. In DNA form, the CDR3 reads TGCGCCAGCAGCCCTATAGGAGGAAACGAGCAGTTCTTC. The full variable domain, with the rest looked up from reference TRBV5-1 and TRBJ2-1, is KAGVTQTPRYLIKTRGQQVTLSCSPISGHRSVSWYQQTPGQGLQFLFEYFSETQRNKGNFPGRFSGRQFSNSRSEMNVSTLELGDSALYLCASSPIGGNEQFFGPGTRLTVL.

On this clonotype itself: A clone one base away is much larger, so this may be a read error. The chain uses TRBV7-6 and TRBJ1-4; D is unresolved. CDR3 length: 15 amino acids. Deletions cut 5 bases from V and 7 bases from J, with 17 bases between. The germline V gene encodes CDR1 SGHVS and CDR2 FNYEAQ. The CDR3 nucleotides are TGTGCCAGCAGCCGCGGAATGGCGGGGAGTGAAAAACTGTTTTTT. It encodes CASSRGMAGSEKLFF.

The chain uses TRBV7-2 and TRBJ1-6; D is unclear. Trimming pared 4 bases from V and 8 bases from J, leaving 9 bases between. The V gene's germline CDR1 is SGHTA and CDR2 FQGNSA. The CDR3 loop spans 13 amino acids. Here the CDR3 reads CASSSLRDSPLHF. CDR3 bases: TGTGCCAGCAGCTCCCTGAGGGATTCACCCCTCCACTTT.

This clonotype was seen ten or more times. The chain combines TRBV20-1 with TRBJ1-1, with 7 bases that match TRBD1. This CDR3 contains 13 residues. Per the germline V gene, CDR1 is DFQATT and CDR2 is SNEGSKA (reference sequence). J gave up 2 bases and V 6 bases, and 6 bases lay outside the gene matches. This CDR3 is CSATTGLNTEAFF. The DNA for the CDR3 is TGCAGTGCCACGACAGGGCTTAACACTGAAGCTTTCTTT.

This clonotype appeared a few times. The chain is built from TRBV29-1 and TRBJ2-2; D unresolved. Germline-derived CDR1 and CDR2 are SQVTM and ANQGSEA. The CDR3 spans 12 residues. V shed 7 bases and J shed 4 bases, with 10 bases lying between them. This CDR3 reads CSALNSTGELFF. The CDR3, as DNA: TGCAGCGCCCTAAACAGCACCGGGGAGCTGTTTTTT.

This clonotype showed up many times. DNA of the CDR3: TGTGCCATCAGTATGATTGGGGAAAGCACTGAAGCTTTCTTT. It codes for CAISMIGESTEAFF. The rearrangement links TRBV10-3 to TRBJ1-1; no clear D gene. The CDR3 is 14 amino acids. The V gene's germline CDR1 is ENHRY and CDR2 SYGVKD. The V and J ends lost 5 bases and 4 bases respectively, with 14 bases between them.

Points on this clonotype: A clone one base away is much larger, so this may be a read error. Because the CDR3's place on the DNA is in doubt, the DNA is left out and the CDR3 is given as listed by TCRdb. V is TRBV5-1 and J is TRBJ1-6; the DNA was not compared with TRBD1, the D call given in the table. Germline-derived CDR1 and CDR2 are SGHRS and YFSETQ. The CDR3 numbers 16 amino acids, ends counted. The CDR3 is CASSLDVGAGNSPFHF.

CDR3 region: CAISHDRAPEYF. In nucleotides, the CDR3 is TGTGCCATCAGTCACGACAGGGCTCCGGAGTACTTC. This chain connects TRBV10-3 to TRBJ2-5; TRBD1 matches 7 bases. Germline V gene lookup returns CDR1 ENHRY and CDR2 SYGVKD. The CDR3 extends over 12 amino acids. Unmatched junction bases numbered 9, after V lost 5 bases and J lost 12 bases.

The chain has TRBV6-2 or TRBV6-3 and TRBJ2-7; 8 bases fit TRBD2. The CDR3 has 15 residues. V was clipped by 5 bases and J by 0 bases; unmatched bases: 6. Germline V gene sequence: CDR1 MNHEY, CDR2 SVGEGT. CDR3 sequence: CASSIAGRPSYEQYF. For the CDR3, the DNA is TGTGCCAGCAGTATAGCGGGGAGACCCTCCTACGAGCAGTACTTC.

V gene TRBV7-2 combines with J gene TRBJ1-3; no firm D call. The germline gives CDR1 SGHTA, CDR2 FQGNSA. Trimming left V 5 bases short and J 0 bases short, with 17 bases between. CDR3 length: 17 residues. The CDR3 bases are TGTGCCAGCAGCCAAGAAACTTATACCCTCTCTGGAAACACCATATATTTT. Translation: CASSQETYTLSGNTIYF.

This clonotype was recorded at least ten times. The chain has TRBV7-9 and TRBJ2-7; D may correspond to TRBD1 or TRBD2 (6 bases each). The CDR3 contains 13 residues. In germline, CDR1 is SEHNR, CDR2 FQNEAQ (reference sequence). The ends were cut back, 5 bases at V and 2 bases at J, with 10 bases in the middle. CDR3 DNA sequence: TGTGCCAGCAGCGCAGGGGAGGCCTACGAGCAGTACTTC. Translation: CASSAGEAYEQYF. Combining the CDR3 with reference TRBV7-9 and TRBJ2-7 gives the whole variable domain DTGVSQNPRHKITKRGQNVTFRCDPISEHNRLYWYRQTLGQGPEFLTYFQNEAQLEKSRLLSDRFSAERPKGSFSTLEIQRTEQGDSAMYLCASSAGEAYEQYFGPGTRLTVT.

This clonotype was detected ten times or more. J is TRBJ1-1 and V is TRBV7-2; weak D call: TRBD1 (5 bases). The CDR3 loop spans 16 amino acids. Germline CDR1 reads SGHTA; CDR2 reads FQGNSA. Between the trimmed V and J ends, which lost 7 bases and 1 base, there was a span of 19 bases. CDR3: CASTRAGVIRNTEAFF. The CDR3 nucleotides read TGTGCCAGCACTCGTGCGGGGGTGATTCGGAACACTGAAGCTTTCTTT.

For this clonotype: At one end the junction does not follow the germline gene, possibly because of a read error. The V call is TRBV29-1, the J call TRBJ2-2; 10 bases are a match to TRBD2. Per the germline V gene, CDR1 is SQVTM and CDR2 is ANQGSEA. The CDR3 extends over 15 amino acids. The DNA for the CDR3 is TGCAGCGTTGAAGAAGCAGCGGGGGGGACCGGCGAGCTGTTTTTT. It is translated as CSVEEAAGGTGELFF.

This clonotype was counted between two and nine times. The chain employs TRBV7-9 and TRBJ1-1, with a possible D match to TRBD1 (5 bases). Trimming stripped 5 bases from V and 3 bases from J, with 16 bases between. CDR1 is SEHNR, CDR2 FQNEAQ, per germline (reference sequence). The CDR3 sequence is 15 residues long. This chain's CDR3 is CASSLAPRAHTEAFF. CDR3 in DNA: TGTGCCAGCAGCCTCGCCCCCAGGGCGCACACTGAAGCTTTCTTT. The full variable domain, with the rest looked up from reference TRBV7-9 and TRBJ1-1, is DTGVSQNPRHKITKRGQNVTFRCDPISEHNRLYWYRQTLGQGPEFLTYFQNEAQLEKSRLLSDRFSAERPKGSFSTLEIQRTEQGDSAMYLCASSLAPRAHTEAFFGQGTRLTVV.

The V and J genes are TRBV20-1 and TRBJ1-6; D not certain. In germline, CDR1 is DFQATT, CDR2 SNEGSKA (reference sequence). The CDR3 has 15 residues. V lost 0 bases and J lost 5, with 11 bases in between. As DNA, the CDR3 is TGCAGTGCTAGAGATGTTGGGCAGGATAATTCACCCCTCCACTTT. Protein sequence: CSARDVGQDNSPLHF.

Turning to this clonotype: This may be a read error, as it is one base from a much larger clone. This sequence joins TRBV6-5 and TRBJ1-5, with 7 positions matching TRBD1. V shed 7 bases, J shed 9 bases, and the junction held 6 bases outside the gene matches. CDR3 size: 12 residues. Germline V gene lookup returns CDR1 MNHEY and CDR2 SVGAGI. The CDR3 sequence is CASIRGSWPQHF. CDR3 sequence (DNA): TGTGCCAGCATCAGGGGGTCGTGGCCCCAGCATTTT.

The chain employs TRBV19 and TRBJ2-7; D not certain. The V and J ends lost 5 bases and 6 bases respectively, with 17 bases between them. The CDR3 is 14 amino acids. The germline gives CDR1 LNHDA, CDR2 SQIVND (reference sequence). CDR3 in amino acids: CASSSQTSSTEQYF. As DNA, the CDR3 is TGTGCCAGTAGTTCCCAAACCTCCTCGACCGAGCAGTACTTC.

The chain joins TRBV20-1 to TRBJ1-5; 7 bases are a match to TRBD1. The CDR3 is made up of 13 amino acids. Germline V gives CDR1 DFQATT, CDR2 SNEGSKA (reference sequence). In nucleotides, the CDR3 is TGCAGCGTCCAGGGGGTTGGCAATCAGCCCCAGCATTTT. This translates into CSVQGVGNQPQHF.

The chain couples TRBV6-4 to TRBJ1-6; no reliable D call. CDR3 length: 14 amino acids. With 5 bases removed from V and 9 bases from J, the gap between germline ends came to 14 bases. Per the germline V gene, CDR1 is MRHNA and CDR2 is SNTAGT. CDR3 in amino acids: CASSSPGFSSPLHF. CDR3 in DNA: TGTGCCAGCAGTTCCCCGGGGTTTAGTTCACCCCTCCACTTT.

The chain uses TRBV7-2 and TRBJ1-2; possible D gene TRBD1, 5 bases. Germline CDR1 reads SGHTA; CDR2 reads FQGNSA. The CDR3 length is 15 residues. V lost 2 bases and J 8 bases, leaving 18 bases between the germline ends. The CDR3 DNA reads TGTGCCAGCAGCTTAATTGCAGGGCGCGTCCCCGGCTACACCTTC. Encoded protein: CASSLIAGRVPGYTF.

The rearrangement links TRBV7-8 to TRBJ2-2, with D possibly matching TRBD2 (6 bases). The germline gives CDR1 SGHVS, CDR2 FQNEAQ. The CDR3 length is 16 residues. Trimming cost V 2 bases and J 4 bases, with 14 bases left between them. The CDR3 sequence: CASSLLSGTLTGELFF. DNA of the CDR3: TGTGCCAGCAGCTTACTATCTGGGACTCTCACCGGGGAGCTGTTTTTT.

The gene calls are TRBV11-1 and TRBJ2-7; 7 nucleotides match TRBD2. Trimming removed 1 base from V and 5 bases from J; junction bases left unmatched: 11. This CDR3 region has 16 residues. Germline loops: CDR1 SGHAT, CDR2 FQDESV (reference sequence). The CDR3 nucleotides read TGTGCCAGCAGCTTAGGCGGGAGTTTGGGTATCCACGAGCAGTACTTC. Translated: CASSLGGSLGIHEQYF.